This T cell receptor (beta chain) comes out of a study of T-cell memory formation after mild COVID-19. Study-level findings and limits: Researchers found some responding clones in pre-infection memory, a sign that cross-reactive memory joined.

This CDR3 is built from 12 residues. Germline V gene data show CDR1 as SNHLY and CDR2 as FYNNEI. Losses at the gene ends were 9 bases for V and 2 bases for J; bases not matched to a gene: 1. About this clonotype: The antigen is not known.

TCRdb re-derived calls from the 5' RACE reads in MiXCR, one entry per CDR3 protein. The data contain 250,000 to 300,000 distinct CDR3 sequences, 15% to 20% of them singletons. This TCR came from a man between 18 and 35 years old who had mild COVID-19 (a few samples of this study predate the infection). Cell type and time point are not known. The rearrangement links TRBV2 to TRBJ2-1, with 7 bases fitting TRBD1. Sequences were obtained from PBMCs or a T cell subset sorted from them (not recorded which). CDR3 sequence (DNA): TGTGCCAGAGGACAGGCCTACAATGAGCAGTTCTTC. As protein: CARGQAYNEQFF.